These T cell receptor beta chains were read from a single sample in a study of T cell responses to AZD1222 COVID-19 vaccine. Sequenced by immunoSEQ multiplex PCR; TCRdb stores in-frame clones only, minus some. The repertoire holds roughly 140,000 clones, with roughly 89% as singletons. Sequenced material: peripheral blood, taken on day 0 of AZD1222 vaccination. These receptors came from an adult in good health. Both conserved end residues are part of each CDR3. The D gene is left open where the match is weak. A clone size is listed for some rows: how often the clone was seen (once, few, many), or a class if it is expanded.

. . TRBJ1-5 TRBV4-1 CASSSYPGAFSNQPQHF TGCGCCTCCAGCTCCTACCCTGGGGCTTTTAGCAATCAGCCCCAGCATTTT
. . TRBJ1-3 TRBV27 CAAPVERTSGGTIYF TGTGCCGCTCCCGTGGAACGGACCTCTGGGGGCACCATATATTTT
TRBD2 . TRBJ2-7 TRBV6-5 CASRTKLAGGHEQYF TGTGCCAGCAGAACAAAACTAGCGGGAGGACACGAGCAGTACTTC
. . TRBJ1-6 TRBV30 CAWRGDMFVSPLHF TGTGCCTGGAGGGGAGACATGTTTGTTTCACCCCTCCACTTT
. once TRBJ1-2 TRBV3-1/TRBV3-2 CASSPIWGRHGYTF TGTGCCAGCAGCCCCATCTGGGGGAGGCATGGCTACACCTTC
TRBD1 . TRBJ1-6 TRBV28 CASSLSRGPPLHF TGTGCCAGCAGTTTATCCAGGGGGCCGCCCCTCCACTTT
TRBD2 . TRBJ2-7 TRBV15 CATSRDSGRSHEQYF TGTGCCACCAGCAGAGATAGCGGGAGAAGCCACGAGCAGTACTTC
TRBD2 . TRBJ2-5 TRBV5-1 CASSLGLAGGPQETQYF TGCGCCAGCAGCTTGGGACTAGCGGGAGGGCCCCAAGAGACCCAGTACTTC
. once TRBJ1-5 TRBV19 CASSPRDSRQHF TGTGCCAGTAGTCCCCGGGACTCCAGGCAGCATTTT
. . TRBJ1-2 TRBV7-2 CASSPTGTDHYGYTF TGTGCCAGCAGCCCCACTGGGACGGATCACTATGGCTACACCTTC
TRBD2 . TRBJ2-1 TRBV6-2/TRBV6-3 CASSVAGLSDEQFF TGTGCCAGCAGCGTAGCGGGACTCTCGGATGAGCAGTTCTTC
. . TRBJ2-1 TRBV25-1 CASSKRGTPRGEQFF TGTGCCAGCTCCAAGAGGGGGACCCCCCGCGGTGAGCAGTTCTTC
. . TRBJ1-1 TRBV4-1 CASSPRPLREGTEAFF TGCGCCAGCAGCCCCCGTCCCCTCAGGGAGGGGACTGAAGCTTTCTTT
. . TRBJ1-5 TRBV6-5 CASSYGNNQPQHF TGTGCCAGCAGTTACGGGAACAATCAGCCCCAGCATTTT
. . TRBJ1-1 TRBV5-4 CASSSLGQSTEAFF TGTGCCAGCAGCTCCCTCGGACAGTCTACTGAAGCTTTCTTT
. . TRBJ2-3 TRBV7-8 CASSYLTGVTDTQYF TGTGCCAGCAGTTACCTGACGGGGGTCACAGATACGCAGTATTTT
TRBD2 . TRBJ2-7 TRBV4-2 CASSQEAGTSGRVREQYF TGTGCCAGCAGCCAAGAAGCCGGGACTAGCGGGAGGGTGCGGGAGCAGTACTTC
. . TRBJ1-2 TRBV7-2 CASSLGIQPHPTF TGTGCCAGCAGCTTAGGAATCCAACCCCACCCCACCTTC
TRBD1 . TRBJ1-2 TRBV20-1 CSASQRGRDGYTF TGCAGTGCTAGTCAAAGGGGGCGGGATGGCTACACCTTC
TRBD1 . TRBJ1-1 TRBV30 CAWIGTGRGRTEAFF TGTGCCTGGATAGGGACAGGGCGGGGTAGGACTGAAGCTTTCTTT
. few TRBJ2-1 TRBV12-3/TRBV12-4 CATLGTNEQFF TGTGCCACCCTTGGGACCAATGAGCAGTTCTTC
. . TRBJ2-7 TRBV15 CATSSQDRTYEQYF TGTGCCACCAGCAGTCAGGACAGAACCTACGAGCAGTACTTC
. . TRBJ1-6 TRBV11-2 CASNPSRGVVSPLHF TGTGCCAGCAACCCTAGCCGGGGGGTTGTTTCACCCCTCCACTTT
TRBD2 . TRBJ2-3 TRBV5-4 CASRDPLAGGDTQYF TGTGCCAGCAGAGACCCTCTAGCGGGAGGAGATACGCAGTATTTT
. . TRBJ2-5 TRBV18 CASSPLETQYF TGTGCCAGCTCACCCCTGGAGACCCAGTACTTC
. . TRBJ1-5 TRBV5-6 CASSLRYSNQPQHF TGTGCCAGCAGTCTGAGATATAGCAATCAGCCCCAGCATTTT
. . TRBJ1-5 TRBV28 CASGGLRSNQPQHF TGTGCCAGCGGGGGTTTACGTAGCAATCAGCCCCAGCATTTT
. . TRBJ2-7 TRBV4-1 CASSQEGGTPSYEQYF TGCGCCAGCAGCCAAGAAGGCGGGACACCCTCCTACGAGCAGTACTTC
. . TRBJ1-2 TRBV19 CASSMSSAYYGYTF TGTGCCAGTAGTATGTCGTCGGCCTACTATGGCTACACCTTC
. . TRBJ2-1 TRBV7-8 CASSQVGQVALVEQFF TGTGCCAGCAGCCAAGTCGGCCAGGTGGCGTTGGTTGAGCAGTTCTTC
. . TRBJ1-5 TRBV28 CASSFRREPQHF TGTGCCAGCAGTTTTCGGCGGGAGCCCCAGCATTTT
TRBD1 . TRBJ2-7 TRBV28 CASSLQGTGGIEQYF TGTGCCAGCAGTTTACAGGGGACAGGGGGCATCGAGCAGTACTTC
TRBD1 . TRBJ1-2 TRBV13 CASSLDRGRSYTF TGTGCCAGCAGTTTAGACAGGGGGCGTAGCTACACCTTC
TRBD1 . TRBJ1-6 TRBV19 CASSTRQGMNSPLHF TGTGCCAGTAGTACCCGACAGGGTATGAATTCACCCCTCCACTTT
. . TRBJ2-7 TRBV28 CASSLQRSSYEQYF TGTGCCAGCAGTCTCCAGCGGAGCTCCTACGAGCAGTACTTC
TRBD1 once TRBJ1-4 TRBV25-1 CASSELGGSSNEKLFF TGTGCCAGCAGTGAACTAGGGGGCTCATCTAATGAAAAACTGTTTTTT
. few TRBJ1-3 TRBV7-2 CASTLRGRNTIYF TGTGCCAGCACCTTGAGGGGCCGAAACACCATATATTTT